This TCR beta chain is from a study of blood T cells in healthy people across ages. Looked up from germline, CDR1 is MNHEY and CDR2 is SMNVEV (reference sequence). Trimming took 2 bases from V and 6 from J; bases not matched to a gene: 5. The length of the CDR3 is 15 residues. Together with a sample-barcoded 5' primer, a J-beta primer mix was included in a second PCR lasting roughly 6 to 12 cycles. Sequencing of every sample gave 3 million or more CDR3-containing paired-end reads. In TCRdb, the 5' RACE reads were re-called with MiXCR into one record per CDR3 protein. The sample has about 570,000 distinct CDR3 sequences, roughly a quarter seen once.

Sequencing was performed on blood. The clonotype comes from a woman aged 70-85 years in good health. The chain has TRBV27 and TRBJ2-2, with 8 bases fitting TRBD2. The CDR3: CASSLSRGGPGELFF. DNA for the CDR3: TGTGCCAGCAGTTTAAGTCGCGGGGGGCCCGGGGAGCTGTTTTTT.